A selection of T cell receptor beta chains follows, all from one sample in a study of chemoradiotherapy in HPV16-positive cancers. The data were produced by immunoSEQ multiplex PCR, yet TCRdb's version contains in-frame clones alone and is incomplete. The sample includes over 10,000 clones, around 85% of them seen just once. The source was blood, collected from a patient who underwent chemoradiotherapy. The receptors were sampled from a human donor with HPV-associated anogenital cancer. CDR3s leave out the opening cysteine and the closing phenylalanine or tryptophan.

TRBV5-1	ASSLQGLAEAF
TRBV10-3	AISESGGSAHEQF
TRBV4-1	ASSQGRAGGSYDEQY
TRBV27	ASSKGQGEGNTEAF
TRBV4-1	ASSQGPFNEQF
TRBV5-6	ASSLARQVEQF
TRBV2	ASSEEAGNIHNEQF
TRBV6-6	ASRSGQTNQPQH
TRBV5-6	ASFLGATNEKLF
TRBV5-4	ASSWGPGGTTEAF
TRBV18	ASSPLAGDYEQY
TRBV7-9	ASSSPTSSPTYEQY
TRBV4-3	ASSQYRGGRETQY
TRBV10-1	ASSESRQGASTDTQY
TRBV5-1	ASSFVTGVESTIY
TRBV29-1	SSGTSYGYT
TRBV6-5	ASSYGRTGSEKLF
TRBV7-6	ASSLEVGARETQY
TRBV10-3	ATSIGALGGQETQY
TRBV11-2	ASSLDLGGSYNEQF
TRBV7-9	ASSSLQGQQNPEAF
TRBV12-5	ASGLGQAGYT
TRBV19	ASSTQGQGGNQPQH
TRBV19	ASSPRQGWNTGELF
TRBV20-1	SEAYQETQY
TRBV6-5	ASSSETGGGYT
TRBV5-1	ASSLLQGGMNTEAF
TRBV10-3	AISESGGGRGTYEQY
TRBV11-3	ASSNLSPNTGELF
TRBV4-3	ASSQAGQGGGTDTQY
TRBV5-6	ASSLAGPGANVLT
TRBV5-8	ASSTRQKLNTEAF
TRBV4-1	ASSQGAGARDTQY
TRBV5-6	ASSPRNSSYNSPLH
TRBV29-1	SVRAAKNIQY
TRBV9	ASSGSGRGLDTQY
TRBV5-1	ASSLDTGVTDTQY
TRBV7-9	ASSLEGPGRF
TRBV10-2	ASSEDTHNEKLF
TRBV30	AWTRDQGAGGYT
TRBV5-1	ASSLGIGVDGTEAF
TRBV19	ASSVSTGTGFWWGNIQY
TRBV18	ASSAKETQY
TRBV18	ASSPTGGVEAF
TRBV7-7	ASRMTVGDGYT
TRBV2	ASSETDYGYT
TRBV11-2	ASSPGFNNYGYT
TRBV5-8	ASSATGQGDQPQH
TRBV2	ASDRGATQPQH
TRBV2	ASILLNSPLH
TRBV7-9	ASSGSQGAHNTGELF
TRBV10-2	ASSESPGTRQETQY
TRBV7-8	ASSPQGVRSQH
TRBV6-5	ASRGQGSDQPQH
TRBV7-8	ASRGTGLGNSPLH
TRBV5-1	ASSWDFNRVRNQPQH
TRBV9	ASSVNGGRNTEAF